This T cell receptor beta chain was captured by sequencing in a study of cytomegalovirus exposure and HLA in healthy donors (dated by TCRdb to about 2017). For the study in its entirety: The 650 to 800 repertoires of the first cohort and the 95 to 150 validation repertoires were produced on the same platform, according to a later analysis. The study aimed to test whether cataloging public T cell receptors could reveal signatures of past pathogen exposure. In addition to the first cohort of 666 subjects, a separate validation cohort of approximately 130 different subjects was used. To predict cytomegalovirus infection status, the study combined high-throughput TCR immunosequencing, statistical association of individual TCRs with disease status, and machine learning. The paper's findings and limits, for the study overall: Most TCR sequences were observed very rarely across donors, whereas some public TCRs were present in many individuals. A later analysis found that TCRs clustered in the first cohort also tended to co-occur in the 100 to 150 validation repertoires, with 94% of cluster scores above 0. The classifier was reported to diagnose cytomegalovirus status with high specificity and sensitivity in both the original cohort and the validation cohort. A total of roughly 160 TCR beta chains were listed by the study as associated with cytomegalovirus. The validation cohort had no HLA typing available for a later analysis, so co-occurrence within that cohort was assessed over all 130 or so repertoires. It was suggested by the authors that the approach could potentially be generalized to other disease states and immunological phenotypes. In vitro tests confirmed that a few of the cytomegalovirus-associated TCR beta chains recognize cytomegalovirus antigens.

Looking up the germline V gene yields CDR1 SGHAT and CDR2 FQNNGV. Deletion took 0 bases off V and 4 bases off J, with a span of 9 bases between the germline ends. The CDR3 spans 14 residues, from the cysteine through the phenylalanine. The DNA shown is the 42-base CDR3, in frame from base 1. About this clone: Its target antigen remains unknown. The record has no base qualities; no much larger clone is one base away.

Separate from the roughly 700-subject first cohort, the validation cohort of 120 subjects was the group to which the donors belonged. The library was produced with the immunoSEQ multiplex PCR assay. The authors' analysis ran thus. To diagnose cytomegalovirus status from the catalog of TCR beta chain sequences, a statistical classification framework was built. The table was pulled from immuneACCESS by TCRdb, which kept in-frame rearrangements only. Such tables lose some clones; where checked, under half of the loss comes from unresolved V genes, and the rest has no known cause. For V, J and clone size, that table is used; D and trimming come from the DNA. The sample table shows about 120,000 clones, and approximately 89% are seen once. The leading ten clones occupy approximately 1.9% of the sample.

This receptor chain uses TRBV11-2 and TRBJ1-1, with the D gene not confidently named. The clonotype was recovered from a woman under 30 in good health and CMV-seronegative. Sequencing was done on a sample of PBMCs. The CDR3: CASSLDRPGTEAFF. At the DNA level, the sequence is TGTGCCAGCAGCTTAGACCGACCGGGCACTGAAGCTTTCTTT.